Below are 5 T cell receptor beta chains sequenced from a single sample in a study of T cell changes during pregnancy in multiple sclerosis. Sequencing used immunoSEQ multiplex PCR; TCRdb keeps in-frame clones, though not all of them. The table includes under 40,000 clones, about 88% detected once. The sample was peripheral blood, taken in the third trimester of pregnancy. All receptors derive from a female donor in good health, enrolled as a control in a pregnancy study.

J is TRBJ2-2 and V is TRBV7-6; 8 bases map to TRBD2. The junction had 8 bases not matched to a gene; V was cut back by 3 bases and J by 8 bases. The CDR3 contains 15 residues. Germline V gene data show CDR1 as SGHVS and CDR2 as FNYEAQ. CDR3 sequence reads: CASSLEAGVRGELFF. The CDR3 nucleotides read TGTGCCAGCAGCTTGGAAGCGGGAGTAAGGGGGGAGCTGTTTTTT.

This clone was counted once. V is TRBV9 and J is TRBJ2-7; 12 bases map to TRBD2. Germline trimming cut 0 bases from V and 5 bases from J; bases unmatched to any gene: 6. Per germline, CDR1 SGDLS and CDR2 YYNGEE. This CDR3 comprises 16 residues. CDR3 nucleotides: TGTGCCAGCAGCGTAGACCCTAGCGGGGGGGCCAACGAGCAGTACTTC. Translated, it gives CASSVDPSGGANEQYF.

V is TRBV10-3 and J is TRBJ2-1; 15 nucleotides align to TRBD2. The germline V gene encodes CDR1 ENHRY and CDR2 SYGVKD. J lost 7 bases, V lost 4 bases, and 5 bases had no gene match. There are 16 residues in the CDR3. CDR3 protein: CAISGTSGRAGNEQFF. The CDR3 nucleotides read TGTGCCATCAGTGGGACTAGCGGGAGGGCGGGGAATGAGCAGTTCTTC.

The rearrangement joins TRBV6-6 to TRBJ2-1; TRBD1 aligns across 9 bases. The CDR3 covers 14 residues. V shed 6 bases and J 4 bases; nucleotides not matched to a gene: 4. Germline V gene data show CDR1 as MNHNY and CDR2 as SVGAGI (reference sequence). The CDR3 sequence is CASSGDRDYNEQFF. The DNA of the CDR3 is TGTGCCAGCAGCGGGGACAGGGATTACAATGAGCAGTTCTTC.

The chain recombines TRBV30 with TRBJ2-7; 14 bases agree with TRBD2. In germline, CDR1 is GTSNPN, CDR2 SVGIG (reference sequence). After removal of 5 bases from V and 4 bases from J, the junction contained 4 bases not matched to a gene. The CDR3 is 14 amino acids. CDR3 region: CAWGLAGGRYEQYF. Here the CDR3 DNA reads TGTGCCTGGGGACTAGCGGGAGGAAGGTACGAGCAGTACTTC. Based on the CDR3 plus reference TRBV30 and TRBJ2-7, the full variable domain is SQTIHQWPATLVQPVGSPLSLECTVEGTSNPNLYWYRQAAGRGLQLLFYSVGIGQISSEVPQNLSASRPQDRQFILSSKKLLLSDSGFYLCAWGLAGGRYEQYFGPGTRLTVT.